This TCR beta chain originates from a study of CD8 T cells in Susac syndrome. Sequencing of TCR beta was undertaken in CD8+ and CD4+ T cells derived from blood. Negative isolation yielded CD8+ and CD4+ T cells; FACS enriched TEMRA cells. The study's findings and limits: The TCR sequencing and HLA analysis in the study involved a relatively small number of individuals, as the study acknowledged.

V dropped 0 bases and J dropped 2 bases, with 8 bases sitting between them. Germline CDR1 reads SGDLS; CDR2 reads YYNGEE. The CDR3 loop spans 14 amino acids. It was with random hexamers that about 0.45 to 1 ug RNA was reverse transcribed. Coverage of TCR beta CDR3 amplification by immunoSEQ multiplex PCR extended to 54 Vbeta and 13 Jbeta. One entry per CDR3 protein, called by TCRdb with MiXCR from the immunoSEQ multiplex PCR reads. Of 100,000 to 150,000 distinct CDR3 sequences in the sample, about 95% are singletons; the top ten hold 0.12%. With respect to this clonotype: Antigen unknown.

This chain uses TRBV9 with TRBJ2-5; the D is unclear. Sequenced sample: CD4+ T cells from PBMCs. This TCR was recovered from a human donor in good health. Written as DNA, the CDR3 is TGTGCCAGCAGCGTAGCCAGTACACAAGAGACCCAGTACTTC. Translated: CASSVASTQETQYF.